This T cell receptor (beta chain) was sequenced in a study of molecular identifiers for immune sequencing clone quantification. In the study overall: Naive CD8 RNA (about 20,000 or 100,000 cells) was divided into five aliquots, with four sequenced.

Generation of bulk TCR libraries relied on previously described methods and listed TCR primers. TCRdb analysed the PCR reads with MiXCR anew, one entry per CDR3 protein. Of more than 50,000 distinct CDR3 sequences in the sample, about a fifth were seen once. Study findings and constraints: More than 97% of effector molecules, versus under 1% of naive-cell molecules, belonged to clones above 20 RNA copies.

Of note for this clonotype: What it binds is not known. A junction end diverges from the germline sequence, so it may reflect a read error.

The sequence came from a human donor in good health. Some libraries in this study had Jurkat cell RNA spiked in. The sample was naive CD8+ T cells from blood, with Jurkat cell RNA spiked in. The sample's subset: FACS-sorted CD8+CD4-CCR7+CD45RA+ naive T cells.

CDR3 coding DNA: TGCGCCAGCAGCCAAGGTGGCGGGAGAGGGTACGAGCTGTGCTTC. Residues: CASSQGGGRGYELCF. The V and J genes are TRBV4-3 and TRBJ2-7; TRBD2 agrees at 7 bases. The CDR3 has 15 amino acids. The V gene's germline CDR1 is LGHNA and CDR2 YSLEER.